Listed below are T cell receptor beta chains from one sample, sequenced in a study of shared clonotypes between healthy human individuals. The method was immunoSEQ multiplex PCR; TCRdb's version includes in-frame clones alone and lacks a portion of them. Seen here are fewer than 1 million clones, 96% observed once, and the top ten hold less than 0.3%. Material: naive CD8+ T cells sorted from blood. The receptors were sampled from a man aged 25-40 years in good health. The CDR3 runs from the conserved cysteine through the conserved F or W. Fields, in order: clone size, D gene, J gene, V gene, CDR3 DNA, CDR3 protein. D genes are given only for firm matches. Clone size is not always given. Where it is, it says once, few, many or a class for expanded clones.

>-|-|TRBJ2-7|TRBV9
TGTGCCAGCAGCGTAGCTTCTAGCGCCAACTACGAGCAGTACTTC
CASSVASSANYEQYF
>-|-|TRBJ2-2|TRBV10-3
TGTGCCATCAGTGGGCTAGCCGACACCGGGGAGCTGTTTTTT
CAISGLADTGELFF
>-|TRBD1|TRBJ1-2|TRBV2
TGTGCCAGCAGAGGCCGACAGGGAAACAACTATGGCTACACCTTC
CASRGRQGNNYGYTF
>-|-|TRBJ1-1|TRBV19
TGTGCCAGTAGTATAGATCCGGAGAGGGGAAGTTTAATGAACACTGAAGCTTTCTTT
CASSIDPERGSLMNTEAFF
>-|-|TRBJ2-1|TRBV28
TGTGCCAGCAGTTTATCGATGAGGCAGTTCTTC
CASSLSMRQFF
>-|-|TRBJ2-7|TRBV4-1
TGCGCCAGCAGCCATTTGACAAACGGAGTGGTCGAGCAGTACTTC
CASSHLTNGVVEQYF
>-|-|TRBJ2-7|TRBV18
TGTGCCAGCTCACCACCCGGGACGCCAGCCTCCTACGAGCAGTACTTC
CASSPPGTPASYEQYF
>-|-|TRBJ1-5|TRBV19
TGTGCCACTGAGACAGGCCGCAAATATCAGCCCCAGCATTTT
CATETGRKYQPQHF
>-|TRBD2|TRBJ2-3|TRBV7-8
TGTGCCAGCAGCTTAGCGCTAGCGGGCCCACCTAGCACAGATACGCAGTATTTT
CASSLALAGPPSTDTQYF
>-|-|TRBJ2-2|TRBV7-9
TGTGCCAGCAGCTCCCCGGACGGAACCGGGGAGCTGTTTTTT
CASSSPDGTGELFF
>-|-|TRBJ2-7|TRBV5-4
TGTGCCAGCAGCTTGGAAGGGGCAGGGGCCCACGAGCAGTACTTC
CASSLEGAGAHEQYF
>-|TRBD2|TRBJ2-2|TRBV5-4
TGTGCCAGCAGCTCACGACTAGCGGGAGAAACCGGGGAGCTGTTTTTT
CASSSRLAGETGELFF
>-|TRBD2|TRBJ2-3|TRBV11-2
TGTGCCAGCAGCTTAGGATCAGCGGGAGGGTTGTCAGATACGCAGTATTTT
CASSLGSAGGLSDTQYF
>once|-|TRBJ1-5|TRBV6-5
TGTGCCAGCAGTTACGCAGGGAATCAGCCCCAGCATTTT
CASSYAGNQPQHF
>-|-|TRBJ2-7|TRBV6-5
TGTGCCAGCCAGTGGAGGTTGGGAACTGGGGAGGAGCAGTACTTC
CASQWRLGTGEEQYF
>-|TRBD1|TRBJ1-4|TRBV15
TGTGCCACCAGCAGACCGGGACAGGGGACAACTAATGAAAAACTGTTTTTT
CATSRPGQGTTNEKLFF
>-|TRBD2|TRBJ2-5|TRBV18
TGTGCCAGCTCACCACCTATGCGGGAGGGGATAGAAGAGACCCAGTACTTC
CASSPPMREGIEETQYF
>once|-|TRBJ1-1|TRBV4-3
TGCGCCAGCAGCCAAGATTTATTTGAGTTGGACGACAACACTGAAGCTTTCTTT
CASSQDLFELDDNTEAFF
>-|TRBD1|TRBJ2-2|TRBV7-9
TGTGCCAGCAGCGGGACAGGGTCCCCCGGGGAGCTGTTTTTT
CASSGTGSPGELFF
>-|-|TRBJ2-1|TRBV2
TGTGCCAGCAGTGACCAGGGCAATGAGCAGTTCTTC
CASSDQGNEQFF
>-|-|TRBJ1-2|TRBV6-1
TGTGCCAGCAGTGTTACCGGGACTGCTAACTATGGCTACACCTTC
CASSVTGTANYGYTF
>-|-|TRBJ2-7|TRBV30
TGTGCCTGGACGAAGTCCCTGGCGGACGAGCAGTACTTC
CAWTKSLADEQYF
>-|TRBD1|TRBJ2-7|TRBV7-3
TGTGCCAGCAGCTTGGCAGGGGGTTCCTACGAGCAGTACTTC
CASSLAGGSYEQYF
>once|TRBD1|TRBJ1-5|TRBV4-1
TGCGCCAGCAGCCACCATGAGACAGGGTCTTTCTCTCAGCCCCAGCATTTT
CASSHHETGSFSQPQHF
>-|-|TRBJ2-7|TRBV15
TGTGCCACCAGTTTGCAATACCCTCCCTACGAGCAGTACTTC
CATSLQYPPYEQYF
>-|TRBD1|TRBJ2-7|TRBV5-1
TGCGCCAGCAGCCAAGGACAGGTTTCCTACGAGCAGTACTTC
CASSQGQVSYEQYF
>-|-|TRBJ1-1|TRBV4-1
TGCGCCAGCAGCCAACCCTCGCAGGCCCTTGAAGCTTTCTTT
CASSQPSQALEAFF
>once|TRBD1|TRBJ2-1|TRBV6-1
TGTGCCAGCAGCTACAGGGGGAGCTCCTACAATGAGCAGTTCTTC
CASSYRGSSYNEQFF
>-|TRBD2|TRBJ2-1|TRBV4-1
TGCGCCAGCAGCCAAGAAGGGCTAGCGGAACACAATGAGCAGTTCTTC
CASSQEGLAEHNEQFF
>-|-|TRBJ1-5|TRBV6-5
TGTGCCAGCAGCGGGACGGCGAATCAGCCCCAGCATTTT
CASSGTANQPQHF
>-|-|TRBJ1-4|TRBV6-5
TGTGCCAGCAGTCCGAATACAGGGTTCAATGAAAAACTGTTTTTT
CASSPNTGFNEKLFF
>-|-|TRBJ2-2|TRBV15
TGTGCCACCGAGGGGGGGCTCACCGGGGAGCTGTTTTTT
CATEGGLTGELFF
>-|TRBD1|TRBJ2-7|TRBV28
TGTGCCAGCATCCTGGACAGGGTCTACTTC
CASILDRVYF
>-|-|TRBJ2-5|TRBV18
TGTGCCAGCTCACCGGATAGATACGAAGAGACCCAGTACTTC
CASSPDRYEETQYF
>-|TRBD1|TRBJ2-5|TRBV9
TGTGCCAGCAGCGATCGACGGACAGGGAAGGAGACCCAGTACTTC
CASSDRRTGKETQYF
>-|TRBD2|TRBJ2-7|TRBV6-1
TGTGCCAGCAGTGCCGGTTGGGCTAGCGGGAAGTCCTACGAGCAGTACTTC
CASSAGWASGKSYEQYF
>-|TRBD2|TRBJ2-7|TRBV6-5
TGTGCCAGCAGTTACGCGGCTAGCGGGAGACGCGAGCAGTACTTC
CASSYAASGRREQYF
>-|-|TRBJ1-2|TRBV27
TGTGCCAGCAGTCCGAGGGGGATGCGCGGCTACACCTTC
CASSPRGMRGYTF
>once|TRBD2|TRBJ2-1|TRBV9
TGTGCCAGCAGCCCCAGGACTAGCGGATACAATGAGCAGTTCTTC
CASSPRTSGYNEQFF
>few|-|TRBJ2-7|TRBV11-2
TGTGCCAGCAGCTTGGGCATTGCCGAGCAGTACTTC
CASSLGIAEQYF
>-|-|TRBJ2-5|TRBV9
TGTGCCAGCAGTTACGGGAGCTTGGAGACCCAGTACTTC
CASSYGSLETQYF
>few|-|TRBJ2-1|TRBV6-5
TGTGCCAGCAGTTACTCGGGGAGCTCCTACAATGAGCAGTTCTTC
CASSYSGSSYNEQFF
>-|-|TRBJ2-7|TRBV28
TGTGCCAGCACAGGCATAAGCAAGCAGTACTTC
CASTGISKQYF
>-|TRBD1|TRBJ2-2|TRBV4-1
TGCGCCAGCAGCCAACAGGGACAGGGGTTGTCCGGGGAGCTGTTTTTT
CASSQQGQGLSGELFF